Below, one T cell receptor beta chain is given with its context. The target of this receptor is not known. No base quality information exists; no much larger clone differs at one position. The library was made by the immunoSEQ multiplex PCR assay. In the source study's methods: To diagnose cytomegalovirus status from the catalog of TCR beta chain sequences, a statistical classification framework was built. TCRdb carries this immuneACCESS record with in-frame sequences only. Its versions omit some clonotypes, under half of them owing to an unresolved V gene in the studies checked, with the rest unexplained. That table supplies the V and J calls and clone size; D and trimming were determined from the DNA. The sample table lists some 140,000 clones, 86% of them with a count of one. The ten largest clones take up around 20% of the sample. Donors formed part of the validation cohort, which comprised about 130 subjects and was distinct from the first cohort of several hundred subjects.

The data stem from a study of cytomegalovirus exposure and HLA in healthy donors (dated by TCRdb to between 2016 and 2019). About the study as a whole: According to a later analysis, one platform produced both the 100 to 150 validation repertoires and the roughly 650 repertoires of the first cohort. The study aimed to test whether signatures of past pathogen exposure could be identified by cataloging public T cell receptors. In addition to the first cohort of around 670 subjects, a separate validation cohort of 120 different subjects was used. High-throughput TCR immunosequencing, statistical association of individual TCRs with disease status, and machine learning were combined to predict cytomegalovirus infection status.

What the study reported, not specific to this receptor: A few of the identified cytomegalovirus-associated TCR beta chains were confirmed in vitro to be specific for cytomegalovirus antigens. The authors suggested that the approach could potentially be extended to other disease states and immunological phenotypes. The classifier was reported to diagnose cytomegalovirus status with high specificity and sensitivity in both the original cohort and the validation cohort. Most TCR sequences were seen in very few donors, while some public TCRs were found in many individuals. A total of some 180 TCR beta chains were listed by the study as associated with cytomegalovirus. A later analysis had no HLA typing for the validation cohort, so co-occurrence there was scored across all 120 or so repertoires. In a later analysis, TCRs clustered in the first cohort were found to also tend to co-occur in the 120 validation repertoires, with 94% of cluster scores above 0.

The TCR originated in a man aged 18-30 years in good health and CMV-seropositive. The specimen sequenced was PBMCs.

The nucleotides read TGTGCCACCTCAGGGGGGCGCGGAAACATTCAGTACTTC. It encodes CATSGGRGNIQYF. The sequence is built from TRBV7-9 and TRBJ2-4, and possibly TRBD1, on 7 matching bases. Based on the germline V gene (reference sequence), the CDR1 and CDR2 sequences are SEHNR and FQNEAQ. Reading from cysteine to phenylalanine, the CDR3 counts 13 amino acids. Just CDR3 DNA is preserved here, 39 bases in frame from base 1. The junction carries 16 bases between V and J, which are trimmed by 10 bases and 6 bases respectively.